Shown below are 6 T cell receptor beta chains from a single sample sequenced in a study of T cells expressing NK-cell markers. From its re-call of the 5' RACE reads, TCRdb lists each CDR3 protein once, without DNA. The sample has fewer than 300,000 distinct CDR3 sequences. Material for sequencing was blood T cells: a sorted CD56 or NKG2C T cell subset, CD4+ or CD8+ T cells, or bulk PBMC T cells (not recorded which). The source is a woman between 18 and 70 years old in good health.

This chain's CDR3 is CASSPTGKVGYNEQFF. The chain combines TRBV3-1 with TRBJ2-1; TCRdb's D call of TRBD1 is untestable without DNA. Germline lookup yields CDR1 LGHDT and CDR2 YNNKEL (reference sequence). CDR3 length: 16 residues.

This chain connects TRBV6-1 to TRBJ1-5; TCRdb designates TRBD1, a call that cannot be tested without DNA. The germline gives CDR1 MNHNS, CDR2 SASEGT. The CDR3 covers 15 residues. The CDR3 spells CASSPGAGGTQPQHF.

Here the CDR3 reads CSARGGDRALQETQYF. The chain joins TRBV20-1 to TRBJ2-5; the D gene TCRdb calls, TRBD2, cannot be checked with no DNA. Looked up from germline, CDR1 is DFQATT and CDR2 is SNEGSKA (reference sequence). The CDR3 consists of 16 residues.

V and J are TRBV5-8 and TRBJ2-1; TCRdb's D call of TRBD2 is untestable without DNA. The CDR3 covers 16 residues. From germline, CDR1 is SGHTS and CDR2 YDEGEE. CDR3 region: CASSPWRSSSYNEQFF.

This rearrangement joins TRBV29-1 to TRBJ2-5. CDR3 size: 12 residues. Germline-derived CDR1 and CDR2 are SQVTM and ANQGSEA. The chain's CDR3 is CSVDRTQETQYF. The whole variable domain, filled in from reference TRBV29-1 and TRBJ2-5, reads SAVISQKPSRDICQRGTSLTIQCQVDSQVTMMFWYRQQPGQSLTLIATANQGSEATYESGFVIDKFPISRPNLTFSTLTVSNMSPEDSSIYLCSVDRTQETQYFGPGTRLLVL.

V is TRBV4-3 and J is TRBJ2-3; TCRdb's assignment of TRBD1 cannot be checked, as there is no DNA. Germline loops: CDR1 LGHNA, CDR2 YSLEER. The CDR3 totals 16 residues. The CDR3 reads CASSQSGTPTADTQYF.